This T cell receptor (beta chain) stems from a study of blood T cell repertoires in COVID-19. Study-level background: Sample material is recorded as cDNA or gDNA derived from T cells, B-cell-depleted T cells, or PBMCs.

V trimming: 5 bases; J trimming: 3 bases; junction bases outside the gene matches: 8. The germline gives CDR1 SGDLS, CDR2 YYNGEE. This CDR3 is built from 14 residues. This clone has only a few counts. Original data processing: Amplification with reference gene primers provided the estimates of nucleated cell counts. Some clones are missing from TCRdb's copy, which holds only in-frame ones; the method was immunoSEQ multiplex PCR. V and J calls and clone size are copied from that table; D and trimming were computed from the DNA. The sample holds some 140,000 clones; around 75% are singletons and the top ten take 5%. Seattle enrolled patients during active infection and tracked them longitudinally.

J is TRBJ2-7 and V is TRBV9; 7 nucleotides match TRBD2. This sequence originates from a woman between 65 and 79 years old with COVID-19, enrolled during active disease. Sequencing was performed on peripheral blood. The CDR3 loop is CASSPSGGDYEQYF. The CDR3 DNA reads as TGTGCCAGCAGTCCCTCGGGGGGAGACTACGAGCAGTACTTC.